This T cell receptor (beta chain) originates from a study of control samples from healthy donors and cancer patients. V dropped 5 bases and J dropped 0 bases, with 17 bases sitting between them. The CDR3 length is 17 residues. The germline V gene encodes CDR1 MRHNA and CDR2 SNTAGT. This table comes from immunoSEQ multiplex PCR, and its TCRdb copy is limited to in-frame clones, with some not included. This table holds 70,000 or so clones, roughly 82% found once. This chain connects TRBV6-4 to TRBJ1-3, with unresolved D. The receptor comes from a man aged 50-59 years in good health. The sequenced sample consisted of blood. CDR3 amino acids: CASSSAGYPYSGNTIYF. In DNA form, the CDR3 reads TGTGCCAGCAGTTCCGCGGGATACCCCTACTCTGGAAACACCATATATTTT.